The entry below describes one TCR beta chain. The antigen is unknown. These data are taken from a study of cytomegalovirus exposure and HLA in healthy donors. About the research overall: T cells numbering approximately 170 million yielded more than 95 million unique TCR beta sequences in an earlier analysis. Across 350 to 400 genotyped donors, 65% to 90% landed in the Caucasian-associated ancestry cluster. General observations from the study: Diagnosis of cytomegalovirus status made by the classifier reportedly showed high specificity and sensitivity. Exclusion applied to some V segments, including TRBV6-2 and TRBV6-3, as they were indistinguishable.

A multiplex PCR was run with 60 Vbeta primers and 13 Jbeta primers. This table comes from immunoSEQ multiplex PCR, and its TCRdb copy is limited to in-frame clones, with some not included. The repertoire includes 200,000 or so clones, around 80% of them detected once, and approximately 0.71% sits in the top ten. Trimming took 8 bases from V and 4 from J; bases not matched to a gene: 15. The CDR3 sequence is 17 residues long. Germline CDR1 SGHAT, CDR2 FQDESV (reference sequence). The clonotype comes from a boy between 2 and 10 years old in good health and CMV-seronegative. The source material was PBMCs. The rearrangement uses TRBV11-1 and TRBJ2-2; 8 bases are a match to TRBD2. The CDR3 loop is CASRGGSWETTTGELFF. CDR3 DNA sequence: TGTGCCAGCCGGGGGGGTTCCTGGGAGACGACCACCGGGGAGCTGTTTTTT.